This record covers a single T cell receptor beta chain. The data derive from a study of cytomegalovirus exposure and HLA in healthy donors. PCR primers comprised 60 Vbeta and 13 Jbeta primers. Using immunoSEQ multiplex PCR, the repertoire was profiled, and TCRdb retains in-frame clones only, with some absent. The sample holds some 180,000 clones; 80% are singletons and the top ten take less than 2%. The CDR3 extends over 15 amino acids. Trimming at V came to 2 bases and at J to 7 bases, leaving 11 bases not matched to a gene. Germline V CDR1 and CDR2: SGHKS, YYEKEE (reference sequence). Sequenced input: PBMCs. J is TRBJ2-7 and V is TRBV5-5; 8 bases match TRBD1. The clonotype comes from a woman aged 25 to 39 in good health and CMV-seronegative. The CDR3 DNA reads TGTGCCAGCAGCTTCTGGGGACAGGTTCCCTTGGAGCAGTACTTC. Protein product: CASSFWGQVPLEQYF.